Listed here are 27 T cell receptor beta chains from one sample, sequenced in a study of blood T cell repertoires in COVID-19 (dated by TCRdb to 2020 to 2021). Receptors were amplified or captured by the immunoSEQ multiplex PCR assay. TCRdb took over this immuneACCESS table, retaining in-frame rearrangements with V and J assigned. Such tables are incomplete; in checked studies, under half of the missing clones stem from an unresolved V gene, and the remainder is unexplained. This sample holds under 110,000 clones; 84% were observed only once. The ten largest clones take up about 14% of the sample. The specimen was peripheral blood. All receptors derive from a woman aged 55-70 years with acute or convalescent COVID-19.

This chain connects TRBV5-1 to TRBJ1-5; TRBD1 aligns across 7 bases. The length of the CDR3 is 20 residues. Germline loops: CDR1 SGHRS, CDR2 YFSETQ. V was pared by 0 bases and J by 1 base, with 16 bases of the junction left unmatched. The CDR3 loop is CASSLELGAGGGLSNQPQHF. DNA of the CDR3: TGCGCCAGCAGCTTGGAACTGGGGGCAGGGGGAGGATTGAGCAATCAGCCCCAGCATTTT.

The chain employs TRBV28 and TRBJ1-5; no definite D call. This CDR3 comprises 15 residues. Germline V gene sequence: CDR1 MDHEN, CDR2 SYDVKM. V lost 6 bases and J 0 bases, leaving 12 bases between the germline ends. CDR3 sequence (DNA): TGTGCCAGCAGGAAGCCGGGGATTAGCAATCAGCCCCAGCATTTT. It translates to CASRKPGISNQPQHF.

This rearrangement joins TRBV19 to TRBJ1-1; D is undetermined. Germline assignment: CDR1 LNHDA and CDR2 SQIVND (reference sequence). V gave up 1 base and J gave up 1 base, with 10 bases separating them. The CDR3 is 15 amino acids. In DNA, the CDR3 is TGTGCCAGTAGTATAGGACACCGACAGAACACTGAAGCTTTCTTT. As protein: CASSIGHRQNTEAFF.

V and J are TRBV7-9 and TRBJ1-2, with 10 bases aligning to TRBD1. The V gene's germline CDR1 is SEHNR and CDR2 FQNEAQ (reference sequence). V shed 5 bases, J shed 8 bases, and the junction held 11 bases outside the gene matches. The CDR3 is 15 residues long. Written as DNA, the CDR3 is TGTGCCAGCAGCCCTCAGACAGGGGGCTTTGAGGGCTACACCTTC. Its protein is CASSPQTGGFEGYTF.

This chain connects TRBV5-4 to TRBJ2-4, with 7 bases that match TRBD1. The trim removed 5 bases at V and 5 bases at J, leaving 4 bases unmatched. The CDR3 loop spans 13 amino acids. The germline gives CDR1 SGHNT, CDR2 YYREEE (reference sequence). The CDR3 protein is CASRWTGENIQYF. As DNA, the CDR3 is TGTGCCAGCAGGTGGACAGGCGAAAACATTCAGTACTTC.

The chain uses TRBV2 and TRBJ1-1; 11 nucleotides match TRBD1. CDR1 and CDR2 (germline): SNHLY, FYNNEI. CDR3 length: 13 amino acids. J lost 6 bases, V lost 6 bases, and 3 bases had no gene match. The CDR3 here is CASRGQGAAEAFF. CDR3 DNA: TGTGCCAGCAGAGGACAGGGGGCGGCTGAAGCTTTCTTT.

The sample holds a few counts of this clone. The chain couples TRBV2 to TRBJ1-1; 8 bases agree with TRBD1. The CDR3 is 15 amino acids. V shed 8 bases and J 0 bases; nucleotides not matched to a gene: 8. In germline, CDR1 is SNHLY, CDR2 FYNNEI. CDR3 bases: TGTGCCAGCTGTTGGGACAGGATCGTGAACACTGAAGCTTTCTTT. Amino acid sequence: CASCWDRIVNTEAFF.

The chain employs TRBV5-4 and TRBJ2-7; possible D gene TRBD2, 6 bases. CDR3 length: 15 amino acids. Germline assignment: CDR1 SGHNT and CDR2 YYREEE (reference sequence). With 1 base removed from V and 0 bases from J, the gap between germline ends came to 11 bases. CDR3 DNA sequence: TGTGCCAGCAGCTTGAGCCTAGCGTTCTCCTACGAGCAGTACTTC. Its translation: CASSLSLAFSYEQYF.

The rearrangement joins TRBV5-1 to TRBJ1-2, with 10 nucleotides matching TRBD1. From germline, CDR1 is SGHRS and CDR2 YFSETQ. Trimming removed 4 bases from V and 1 base from J; junction bases left unmatched: 13. This CDR3 spans 18 amino acids. The CDR3 here is CASSVGPGQGTINYGYTF. As DNA, the CDR3 is TGCGCCAGCAGCGTTGGACCGGGACAGGGGACGATTAACTATGGCTACACCTTC.

This chain joins TRBV28 and TRBJ1-1, with a tentative D call TRBD1 (5 bases). Germline loops: CDR1 MDHEN, CDR2 SYDVKM. V was shortened by 8 bases and J by 2 bases, with 12 bases between the two germline ends. The CDR3 has 13 amino acids. CDR3 amino acids: CASSSTANTEAFF. In DNA form, the CDR3 reads TGTGCCAGCTCCTCGACAGCCAACACTGAAGCTTTCTTT. Full variable domain (outside the CDR3, taken from reference TRBV28 and TRBJ1-1): DVKVTQSSRYLVKRTGEKVFLECVQDMDHENMFWYRQDPGLGLRLIYFSYDVKMKEKGDIPEGYSVSREKKERFSLILESASTNQTSMYLCASSSTANTEAFFGQGTRLTVV.

This clone has only one observation. The chain uses TRBV27 and TRBJ1-1; D not certain. Germline loops: CDR1 MNHEY, CDR2 SMNVEV (reference sequence). V lost 1 base and J 0 bases, leaving 3 bases between the germline ends. The CDR3 totals 13 residues. The CDR3, as DNA: TGTGCCAGCAGTTTATTCATGAACACTGAAGCTTTCTTT. Its translation: CASSLFMNTEAFF.

The genes are TRBV4-2 and TRBJ1-1; D is ambiguous. Germline values: CDR1 LGHNA, CDR2 YNFKEQ. The germline V and J ends were trimmed by 0 bases and 1 base, with 9 bases remaining between them. The CDR3 sequence is 15 residues long. The chain's CDR3 is CASSQDERENTEAFF. The CDR3 bases are TGTGCCAGCAGCCAAGACGAGCGGGAGAACACTGAAGCTTTCTTT.

V is TRBV3-1 (or the pseudogene TRBV3-2) and J is TRBJ2-3; possibly TRBD2 for D (5 bases). The germline V gene encodes CDR1 LGHDT and CDR2 YNNKEL (reference sequence). The germline V and J ends were trimmed by 4 bases and 0 bases, with 11 bases remaining between them. The CDR3 consists of 15 residues. CDR3 nucleotide sequence: TGTGCCAGCAGCCCCCGGGGATGGAGCACAGATACGCAGTATTTT. Its translation is CASSPRGWSTDTQYF.

The chain has TRBV5-6 and TRBJ1-1, with D tentatively TRBD1 (5 bases). V was cut by 1 base and J by 3 bases, with 7 bases left in between. Germline values: CDR1 SGHDT, CDR2 YYEEEE. The CDR3 is 13 amino acids. The CDR3 sequence: CASSLPGDTEAFF. The CDR3 nucleotides read TGTGCCAGCAGCTTGCCGGGGGACACTGAAGCTTTCTTT.

The chain carries TRBV6-6 and TRBJ1-1; D unclear. Germline CDR1 and CDR2: MNHNY and SVGAGI (reference sequence). CDR3 size: 14 residues. V was trimmed by 6 bases and J by 1 base, leaving 12 bases between them. CDR3 region: CASSPLAGNTEAFF. The CDR3 nucleotides read TGTGCCAGCAGCCCCCTTGCAGGGAACACTGAAGCTTTCTTT.

In its sample, this clone was seen a few times. The CDR3 spells CASSPGTRGEKLFF. The CDR3 nucleotides read TGTGCCAGTAGTCCAGGGACCAGGGGTGAAAAACTGTTTTTT. This rearrangement joins TRBV19 to TRBJ1-4; a weak D match, TRBD1 (6 bases). The CDR3 is 14 residues long. The V end was cut by 5 bases, the J end by 7 bases, with 14 bases between. Germline CDR1 and CDR2: LNHDA and SQIVND (reference sequence).

The chain employs TRBV28 and TRBJ2-7, with 10 nucleotides matching TRBD2. The CDR3 contains 15 residues. CDR1 is MDHEN and CDR2 is SYDVKM in the germline V gene. The V and J ends lost 6 bases and 3 bases, in that order; junction bases with no gene match: 8. CDR3 in DNA: TGTGCCAGCAGCCAGAGCGGGGGGGTCGGCTACGAGCAGTACTTC. Amino acid sequence: CASSQSGGVGYEQYF. The whole variable domain, remainder taken from reference TRBV28 and TRBJ2-7, is DVKVTQSSRYLVKRTGEKVFLECVQDMDHENMFWYRQDPGLGLRLIYFSYDVKMKEKGDIPEGYSVSREKKERFSLILESASTNQTSMYLCASSQSGGVGYEQYFGPGTRLTVT.

The genes are TRBV3-1 (or the pseudogene TRBV3-2) and TRBJ2-1, with D perhaps TRBD2 (5 bases). The germline V and J ends were trimmed by 3 bases and 8 bases, with 11 bases remaining between them. Looked up from germline, CDR1 is LGHDT and CDR2 is YNNKEL (reference sequence). The CDR3 totals 13 residues. The CDR3 region is CASSQRAWDEQFF. CDR3 DNA: TGTGCCAGCAGCCAGAGGGCCTGGGATGAGCAGTTCTTC.

V usage is TRBV15 and J usage is TRBJ2-3; no reliable D call. This CDR3 spans 13 amino acids. Trimming took 6 bases from V and 3 from J, leaving 10 bases between them. CDR1 is LNHNV and CDR2 is YYDKDF in the germline V gene (reference sequence). CDR3 DNA sequence: TGTGCCACCAGTATAATGAGGACAGATACGCAGTATTTT. Encoded protein: CATSIMRTDTQYF.

The rearrangement uses TRBV7-2 and TRBJ1-2; 9 bases align to TRBD1. From germline, CDR1 is SGHTA and CDR2 FQGNSA. This CDR3 is built from 14 residues. J lost 3 bases, V lost 5 bases, and 4 bases had no gene match. The CDR3 loop reads CASSPGQGYYGYTF. For the CDR3, the DNA is TGTGCCAGCAGCCCGGGACAGGGATACTATGGCTACACCTTC.

The V call is TRBV5-4, the J call TRBJ2-5; TRBD1 agrees at 9 bases. The CDR3 length is 14 residues. V dropped 4 bases and J dropped 5; count of bases not matched to a gene: 6. In germline, CDR1 is SGHNT, CDR2 YYREEE (reference sequence). CDR3 amino acids: CASSPGQGSETQYF. CDR3 bases: TGTGCCAGCAGCCCGGGACAGGGTTCGGAGACCCAGTACTTC.

This clone has only one observation. The CDR3 bases are TGTGCCAGCAGTGAAAGACAGGTCTATGGCTACACCTTC. Protein: CASSERQVYGYTF. J is TRBJ1-2 and V is TRBV2, with D maybe TRBD1 (6 bases). Trimming took 2 bases from V and 4 from J, leaving 8 bases between them. CDR1 and CDR2 (germline): SNHLY, FYNNEI. The CDR3 covers 13 residues.

The CDR3 protein is CATNGGETNTGELFF. CDR3 in DNA: TGTGCCACCAACGGAGGGGAAACGAACACCGGGGAGCTGTTTTTT. This chain links TRBV2 with TRBJ2-2; possible D gene TRBD2, 6 bases. CDR3 length equals 15 residues. Deletions cut 10 bases from V and 0 bases from J, with 15 bases between. Per germline, CDR1 SNHLY and CDR2 FYNNEI.

The J gene is TRBJ1-4, the V gene TRBV5-1, with TRBD1 identical over 8 bases. CDR3 size: 22 residues. V was pared by 4 bases and J by 0 bases, with 23 bases of the junction left unmatched. Per germline, CDR1 SGHRS and CDR2 YFSETQ. The CDR3, as DNA: TGCGCCAGCAGCGGCCCCACAAACCGGGACAGGAGACAAATTACAACTAATGAAAAACTGTTTTTT. This encodes CASSGPTNRDRRQITTNEKLFF.

The chain links TRBV29-1 to TRBJ2-2, with 12 bases aligning to TRBD1. The length of the CDR3 is 13 residues. Germline V gives CDR1 SQVTM, CDR2 ANQGSEA. Trimming cost V 6 bases and J 7 bases; bases outside gene matches: 3. The CDR3 sequence: CSVGTGGGGELFF. CDR3 nucleotides: TGCAGCGTGGGGACAGGGGGCGGCGGGGAGCTGTTTTTT.

The chain joins TRBV5-6 to TRBJ1-1; 8 nucleotides agree with TRBD1. The CDR3 has 15 amino acids. J was trimmed by 5 bases and V by 1 base; bases with no gene match: 7. Germline loops: CDR1 SGHDT, CDR2 YYEEEE. As DNA, the CDR3 is TGTGCCAGCAGCTTGTTGGACAGGGAGGCGACTGAAGCTTTCTTT. This gives the protein CASSLLDREATEAFF.

The rearrangement links TRBV18 to TRBJ2-5; TRBD2 aligns across 8 bases. Per the germline V gene, CDR1 is KGHSH and CDR2 is LQKENI. J gave up 0 bases and V 3 bases, and 3 bases lay outside the gene matches. The CDR3 loop spans 15 amino acids. CDR3 DNA: TGTGCCAGCTCACCGGTAGCGGGGTACCAAGAGACCCAGTACTTC. As protein: CASSPVAGYQETQYF.